What follows are 24 T cell receptor beta chains derived from one specimen sequenced in a study of T cell repertoires in cytomegalovirus infection. Antigens of these TCRs are unknown. From the reads, TCRdb called clonotypes with MiXCR, one entry per CDR3 protein. The sample holds about 500,000 distinct CDR3 sequences, roughly a third seen once. Sequencing was performed on cultured PBMCs, taken from culture after CMV antigen stimulation. The receptors come from a human donor in good health (CMV status not recorded). Some clones in this sample may be carry-over from other donors' samples.

This clonotype was recorded a few times. This chain's CDR3 is CASSLDPAGETQYF. The CDR3, as DNA: TGTGCCAGCAGCTTAGACCCAGCGGGGGAGACCCAGTACTTC. The chain has TRBV7-2 and TRBJ2-5; 7 nucleotides agree with TRBD2. The CDR3 covers 14 residues. Germline V gene data show CDR1 as SGHTA and CDR2 as FQGNSA. V trimming: 1 base; J trimming: 5 bases; junction bases outside the gene matches: 4.

The chain links TRBV12-3 or TRBV12-4 to TRBJ2-2; D perhaps matches TRBD1 (6 bases). V dropped 5 bases and J dropped 7 bases, with 26 bases sitting between them. This CDR3 has 18 amino acids. The CDR3 DNA follows: TGTGCCAGCAGTGGCCTCCGGGCAACAGGGATTAGTGGCGGGGAGCTGTTTTTT. Its translation: CASSGLRATGISGGELFF.

The J gene is TRBJ2-3, the V gene TRBV25-1; D is unresolved. With 4 bases removed from V and 2 bases from J, the gap between germline ends came to 13 bases. The germline V gene encodes CDR1 MGHDK and CDR2 SYGVNS. This CDR3 region has 15 residues. CDR3 amino acids: CASSGLTLLTDTQYF. The CDR3 DNA follows: TGTGCCAGCAGTGGGCTTACTCTACTCACAGATACGCAGTATTTT.

In the case of this clonotype: Germline and junction disagree at one end, which may indicate a read error. DNA for the CDR3: TGCGCCAGCAGCTTGGGAAGAACAGGGTTGAATACTGAAGCTTTCTTT. Translating it yields CASSLGRTGLNTEAFF. This sequence joins TRBV5-1 and TRBJ1-1; tentative D call: TRBD1 (6 bases). Germline CDR1 is SGHRS and CDR2 is YFSETQ. CDR3 length: 16 residues.

This clonotype appeared a few times. This sequence joins TRBV4-1 and TRBJ2-1; D ambiguous. V was shortened by 2 bases and J by 1 base, with 15 bases between the two germline ends. In germline, CDR1 is MGHRA, CDR2 YSYEKL. This CDR3 contains 17 residues. This chain's CDR3 is CASSQKDQRSSYNEQFF. In nucleotides, the CDR3 is TGCGCCAGCAGCCAAAAGGACCAACGGTCGTCCTACAATGAGCAGTTCTTC.

The rearrangement uses TRBV29-1 and TRBJ1-1; TRBD1 might be the D (6 bases). The germline gives CDR1 SQVTM, CDR2 ANQGSEA. This CDR3 spans 14 amino acids. V was clipped by 6 bases and J by 0 bases, with 14 bases between them. CDR3 in amino acids: CSVAEGGLNTEAFF. CDR3 DNA sequence: TGCAGCGTAGCAGAGGGGGGTTTGAACACTGAAGCTTTCTTT. The full variable domain, its missing parts supplied by reference TRBV29-1 and TRBJ1-1, is SAVISQKPSRDICQRGTSLTIQCQVDSQVTMMFWYRQQPGQSLTLIATANQGSEATYESGFVIDKFPISRPNLTFSTLTVSNMSPEDSSIYLCSVAEGGLNTEAFFGQGTRLTVV.

This clonotype was recorded a few times. The CDR3 protein is CASSGETGLAGYEQYF. The DNA of the CDR3 is TGTGCCAGTAGTGGAGAAACGGGACTAGCGGGCTACGAGCAGTACTTC. This rearrangement joins TRBV19 to TRBJ2-7; 12 nucleotides match TRBD2. Germline-derived CDR1 and CDR2 are LNHDA and SQIVND (reference sequence). Trimming at V came to 5 bases and at J to 3 bases, leaving 8 bases not matched to a gene. The CDR3 extends over 16 amino acids. Combining the CDR3 with reference TRBV19 and TRBJ2-7 gives the whole variable domain DGGITQSPKYLFRKEGQNVTLSCEQNLNHDAMYWYRQDPGQGLRLIYYSQIVNDFQKGDIAEGYSVSREKKESFPLTVTSAQKNPTAFYLCASSGETGLAGYEQYFGPGTRLTVT.

In its sample, this clonotype was seen once. The chain carries TRBV6-6 and TRBJ2-7; D gene uncertain. The V gene's germline CDR1 is MNHNY and CDR2 SVGAGI (reference sequence). The CDR3 length is 14 residues. With 5 bases removed from V and 0 bases from J, the gap between germline ends came to 11 bases. Written as DNA, the CDR3 is TGTGCCAGCAGTGCCAGCGAAAGCTCCTACGAGCAGTACTTC. Translated: CASSASESSYEQYF.

The table lists this clonotype with many counts. V usage is TRBV7-2 and J usage is TRBJ2-1, with TRBD1 matching 10 bases. The CDR3 consists of 15 residues. Germline CDR1 and CDR2: SGHTA and FQGNSA. Losses at the gene ends were 5 bases for V and 3 bases for J; bases not matched to a gene: 4. Here the CDR3 reads CASSGRDRGYNEQFF. CDR3 sequence (DNA): TGTGCCAGCAGCGGCCGGGACAGGGGCTACAATGAGCAGTTCTTC. Full variable domain (missing parts from reference TRBV7-2 and TRBJ2-1): GAGVSQSPSNKVTEKGKDVELRCDPISGHTALYWYRQSLGQGLEFLIYFQGNSAPDKSGLPSDRFSAERTGGSVSTLTIQRTQQEDSAVYLCASSGRDRGYNEQFFGPGTRLTVL.

The chain combines TRBV27 with TRBJ1-2; D gene uncertain. This CDR3 has 14 amino acids. V was cut by 3 bases and J by 2 bases, with 10 bases left in between. The V gene's germline CDR1 is MNHEY and CDR2 SMNVEV (reference sequence). The chain's CDR3 is CASSFGQTNYGYTF. CDR3 coding DNA: TGTGCCAGCAGTTTCGGTCAAACAAACTATGGCTACACCTTC.

The chain couples TRBV7-2 to TRBJ2-7; D perhaps matches TRBD2 (6 bases). Trimming stripped 5 bases from V and 3 bases from J, with 17 bases between. The CDR3 loop spans 15 amino acids. CDR1 is SGHTA and CDR2 is FQGNSA in the germline V gene. As DNA, the CDR3 is TGTGCCAGCAGCAAGGGACTTGGGGAGTACTACGAGCAGTACTTC. As protein: CASSKGLGEYYEQYF.

The chain carries TRBV18 and TRBJ1-1; D unresolved. The CDR3 loop spans 16 amino acids. The V gene's germline CDR1 is KGHSH and CDR2 LQKENI. V was clipped by 0 bases and J by 2 bases, with 13 bases between them. The chain's CDR3 is CASSPPSTGPNTEAFF. The DNA for the CDR3 is TGTGCCAGCTCACCACCGTCTACTGGGCCCAACACTGAAGCTTTCTTT.

This clonotype was counted only a few times. J is TRBJ2-7 and V is TRBV12-3 or TRBV12-4; tentatively, D is TRBD2 (5 bases). V gave up 4 bases and J gave up 1 base, with 8 bases separating them. The CDR3 spans 13 residues. CDR3 residues: CASSSGGSYEQYV. CDR3 nucleotides: TGTGCCAGCAGTTCGGGCGGGTCCTACGAGCAGTACGTC.

The rearrangement uses TRBV19 and TRBJ2-2; 7 nucleotides agree with TRBD2. After removal of 5 bases from V and 0 bases from J, the junction contained 3 bases not matched to a gene. This CDR3 has 15 residues. Germline lookup yields CDR1 LNHDA and CDR2 SQIVND (reference sequence). CDR3: CASSVAGPNTGELFF. CDR3 sequence (DNA): TGTGCCAGTAGTGTAGCGGGCCCGAACACCGGGGAGCTGTTTTTT.

V is TRBV28 and J is TRBJ1-1, with TRBD1 matching 10 bases. The CDR3 spans 14 residues. Germline trimming cut 6 bases from V and 10 bases from J; bases unmatched to any gene: 11. Germline V gene data show CDR1 as MDHEN and CDR2 as SYDVKM. The CDR3 DNA is TGTGCCAGCAGCTTGAAGGGGACAGGGGCTAGAGCTTTCTTT. Encoded protein: CASSLKGTGARAFF. Together with reference TRBV28 and TRBJ1-1, the CDR3 gives the full variable domain: DVKVTQSSRYLVKRTGEKVFLECVQDMDHENMFWYRQDPGLGLRLIYFSYDVKMKEKGDIPEGYSVSREKKERFSLILESASTNQTSMYLCASSLKGTGARAFFGQGTRLTVV.

This clonotype turned up a few times. V is TRBV12-3 or TRBV12-4 and J is TRBJ1-2; 11 nucleotides match TRBD1. The junction had 7 bases not matched to a gene; V was cut back by 3 bases and J by 7 bases. The CDR3 consists of 15 residues. CDR3 coding DNA: TGTGCCAGCAGTTTGTGGACAGGGGGCACGGGTGGCTACACCTTC. Translating gives CASSLWTGGTGGYTF.

V gene TRBV7-2 combines with J gene TRBJ2-3; 9 positions match TRBD2. The germline gives CDR1 SGHTA, CDR2 FQGNSA. The CDR3 extends over 15 amino acids. Trimming cost V 5 bases and J 2 bases; bases outside gene matches: 5. The CDR3 here is CASSLGTSLTDTQYF. DNA for the CDR3: TGTGCCAGCAGCCTTGGGACTAGCCTCACAGATACGCAGTATTTT.

The V call is TRBV10-3, the J call TRBJ2-4, with D unresolved. CDR1 is ENHRY, CDR2 SYGVKD, per germline. The CDR3 runs to 14 residues. The V end was cut by 0 bases, the J end by 9 bases, with 12 bases between. CDR3 in DNA: TGTGCCATCAGTGAGTCGAAAGGTTTGAGCATTCAGTACTTC. The encoded protein is CAISESKGLSIQYF.

This clonotype was seen more than once but under ten times. V gene TRBV20-1 combines with J gene TRBJ2-7, with 8 positions matching TRBD2. V was clipped by 5 bases and J by 1 base; unmatched bases: 10. Looked up from germline, CDR1 is DFQATT and CDR2 is SNEGSKA (reference sequence). The CDR3 contains 15 residues. The CDR3 DNA reads TGCAGTGCTCCAGCGGGAGAAGGTGTATCCTACGAGCAGTACTTC. Its protein is CSAPAGEGVSYEQYF.

The rearrangement joins TRBV14 to TRBJ2-5; 9 bases fit TRBD2. Looked up from germline, CDR1 is SGHDN and CDR2 is FVKESK. Losses at the gene ends were 8 bases for V and 2 bases for J; bases not matched to a gene: 3. The CDR3 extends over 13 amino acids. CDR3: CASAGGYQETQYF. The CDR3 coding sequence is TGTGCCAGCGCGGGAGGGTATCAAGAGACCCAGTACTTC. The full variable domain, its missing parts supplied by reference TRBV14 and TRBJ2-5, is EAGVTQFPSHSVIEKGQTVTLRCDPISGHDNLYWYRRVMGKEIKFLLHFVKESKQDESGMPNNRFLAERTGGTYSTLKVQPAELEDSGVYFCASAGGYQETQYFGPGTRLLVL.

This clonotype has at least ten counts. This chain uses TRBV7-9 with TRBJ2-1; TRBD2 matches at 10 bases. Germline CDR1 is SEHNR and CDR2 is FQNEAQ (reference sequence). The V gene end was trimmed by 6 bases and the J gene end by 5 bases; junction bases not matched to a gene: 10. The CDR3 sequence is 16 residues long. The CDR3 DNA sequence: TGTGCCAGCAGGCCGCGGACTAGCGGAGTGAACAATGAGCAGTTCTTC. Amino acids: CASRPRTSGVNNEQFF.

The chain has TRBV4-3 and TRBJ1-3; no clear D. V gave up 0 bases and J gave up 2 bases, with 8 bases separating them. Germline V gives CDR1 LGHNA, CDR2 YSLEER. The CDR3 contains 15 residues. CDR3 DNA: TGCGCCAGCAGCCAAGAAGGGAGAACTGGAAACACCATATATTTT. Its protein is CASSQEGRTGNTIYF.

In regard to this clonotype: It may be a read error: a sequence one base away is much more abundant. The rearrangement joins TRBV7-2 to TRBJ2-3; 7 bases align to TRBD2. V trimming: 6 bases; J trimming: 2 bases; junction bases outside the gene matches: 8. Looked up from germline, CDR1 is SGHTA and CDR2 is FQGNSA. The CDR3 has 15 residues. In DNA form, the CDR3 reads TGTGCCAGCAGGCGAACTAGCGTTCACACAGATACGCAGTATTTT. Translating gives CASRRTSVHTDTQYF.

V and J are TRBV7-8 and TRBJ2-1; D is undetermined. The CDR3 length is 11 residues. Trimming removed 2 bases at V and 9 bases at J, with 5 bases between. The germline CDR1 and CDR2 sequences are SGHVS and FQNEAQ. This chain's CDR3 is CASSLMTEQFF. CDR3 nucleotides: TGTGCCAGCAGCTTAATGACTGAGCAGTTCTTC. Complete variable domain (other parts from reference TRBV7-8 and TRBJ2-1): GAGVSQSPRYKVAKRGQDVALRCDPISGHVSLFWYQQALGQGPEFLTYFQNEAQLDKSGLPSDRFFAERPEGSVSTLKIQRTQQEDSAVYLCASSLMTEQFFGPGTRLTVL.